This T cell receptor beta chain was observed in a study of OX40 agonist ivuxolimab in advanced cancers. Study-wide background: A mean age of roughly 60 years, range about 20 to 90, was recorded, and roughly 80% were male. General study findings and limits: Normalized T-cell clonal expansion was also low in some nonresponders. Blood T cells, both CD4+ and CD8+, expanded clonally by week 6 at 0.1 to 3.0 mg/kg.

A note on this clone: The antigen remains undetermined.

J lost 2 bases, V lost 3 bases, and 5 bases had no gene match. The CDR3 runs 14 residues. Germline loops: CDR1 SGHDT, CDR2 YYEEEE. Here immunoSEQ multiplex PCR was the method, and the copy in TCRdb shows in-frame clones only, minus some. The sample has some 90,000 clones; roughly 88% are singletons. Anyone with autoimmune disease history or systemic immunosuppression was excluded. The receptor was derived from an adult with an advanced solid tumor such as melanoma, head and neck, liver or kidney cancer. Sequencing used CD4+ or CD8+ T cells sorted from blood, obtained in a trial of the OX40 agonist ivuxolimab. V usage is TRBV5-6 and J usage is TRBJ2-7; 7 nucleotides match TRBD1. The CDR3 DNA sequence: TGTGCCAGCAGCTGGGGACAGACCACCTACGAGCAGTACTTC. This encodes CASSWGQTTYEQYF.